Shown below are 30 T cell receptor beta chains from a single sample sequenced in a study of tissue T cells after allogeneic stem cell transplantation. Stated time point: mouse harvest day 14 after allogeneic transplant. Mouse grafts combined 10^7 T-cell-depleted bone marrow cells with 10^6 splenic CD5+ T cells. Libraries were prepared by immunoSEQ multiplex PCR; TCRdb keeps only in-frame clonotypes and omits some of them. The repertoire holds under 8,000 clones, with roughly 32% as singletons. The sequencing sample was made of skin. These receptors all stem from a female BALB/c mouse given C57BL/6 T cells with graft-versus-host disease after an allogeneic hematopoietic cell transplant.

This clone was counted between two and nine times. The germline and genes are mouse ones. The CDR3 goes on 1 residue after the read ends, and that part is filled in from the germline J gene. The genes are TRBV13-2 and TRBJ2-1; weak D call: TRBD1 (6 bases). From germline, CDR1 is NNHNN and CDR2 SYGAGS (reference sequence). CDR3 size: 15 residues. The ends were cut back, 4 bases at V and 1 base at J, with 12 bases in the middle. CDR3 region: CASGPRDTNYAEQFF. The sequenced part of the CDR3 DNA is TGTGCCAGCGGTCCCCGGGACACAAACTATGCTGAGCAGTTC.

In the case of this clone: Each gene name is a mouse one. The read is 1 residue too short to cover the CDR3 end, so that end is filled in from the germline J gene. The chain uses TRBV20 and TRBJ1-3, with D possibly matching TRBD1 (5 bases). CDR3 size: 15 residues. CDR1 is GFQATS and CDR2 is STVNSAI in the germline V gene. V lost 1 base and J lost 0, with 10 bases in between. The CDR3 sequence: CGARARAHSGNTLYF. CDR3 DNA (partial): TGTGGTGCTAGGGCCAGGGCTCATTCTGGAAATACGCTCTAT.

In regard to this clone: These gene names are mouse names. The CDR3 DNA, read in part, is TGTGCCAGCAGCCAAGATGGGGCGTACACCCAGTAC. Protein product: CASSQDGAYTQY. The full CDR3 protein reads CASSQDGAYTQYF. The chain employs TRBV2 and TRBJ2-5, with D perhaps given as TRBD1 or TRBD2 (5 bases each). The CDR3 extends 1 residue past the end of the read, so its final part is completed from the germline J gene. V was shortened by 0 bases and J by 7 bases, with 8 bases between the two germline ends. Germline V gene lookup returns CDR1 LGHNA and CDR2 YSYQKL. The CDR3 length is 13 residues.

In this sample, this clone turned up a few times. All gene names here are mouse names. The observed sequence ends 1 residue before the CDR3 terminus, with the missing tail filled in from the germline J gene. This sequence joins TRBV26 and TRBJ2-3; 8 bases are shared with TRBD1. The CDR3 runs to 16 residues. Germline V gene sequence: CDR1 KGHPV, CDR2 FQNQEV (reference sequence). V lost 1 base, J lost 1 base, and 4 bases stayed unmatched. CDR3 DNA (partial): TGTGCCAGCAGTCTGTGGCAGGGGGCGCGTGCAGAAACGCTGTAT. This sequence encodes CASSLWQGARAETLY. The CDR3 reads in full as CASSLWQGARAETLYF.

Concerning this clone: Gene names refer to mouse genes. The CDR3 end is not reached by the read, which stops 1 residue before it; the germline J gene fills it in. The rearrangement links TRBV13-1 to TRBJ2-5; possibly TRBD1 for D (6 bases). Germline V CDR1 and CDR2: NSHNY, SYGAGN. The CDR3 is 14 amino acids. V lost 0 bases, J lost 5 bases, and 10 bases lay in between. The covered CDR3 bases are TGTGCCAGCAGTGATGTCCAGGGGAGAGACACCCAGTAC. It is translated as CASSDVQGRDTQY. The entire CDR3 sequence reads CASSDVQGRDTQYF.

This clone was seen only once. The gene names given are mouse names. Sequencing ends 1 residue short of the CDR3 end; the germline J gene provides the rest. The J gene is TRBJ2-4, the V gene TRBV26, with 10 bases matching TRBD2. With V trimmed by 5 bases and J by 0 bases, 5 bases remained unmatched. The CDR3 loop spans 16 amino acids. Germline V CDR1 and CDR2: KGHPV, FQNQEV (reference sequence). The CDR3 loop is CASSVLGGSSQNTLYF. CDR3 DNA (partial): TGTGCCAGCAGTGTACTGGGGGGGTCTAGTCAAAACACCTTGTAC.

On this clone itself: Here the gene names and germline are mouse. The observed sequence ends 1 residue before the CDR3 terminus, with the missing tail filled in from the germline J gene. This chain uses TRBV13-1 with TRBJ2-2; the D is unclear. This CDR3 is 14 amino acids long. Looked up from germline, CDR1 is NSHNY and CDR2 is SYGAGN. Trimming removed 0 bases at V and 4 bases at J, with 7 bases between. The part of the CDR3 DNA that was read is TGTGCCAGCAGTGATGGGGATGGCACCGGGCAGCTCTAC. It encodes CASSDGDGTGQLY. The CDR3 in its entirety is CASSDGDGTGQLYF.

Of note for this clone: The listed genes are named as in mouse. The CDR3 end falls 1 residue outside the read, so it is completed with the germline J gene. The chain employs TRBV26 and TRBJ2-5, with D hard to call. Per the germline V gene, CDR1 is KGHPV and CDR2 is FQNQEV (reference sequence). Trimming pared 4 bases from V and 0 bases from J, leaving 8 bases between. CDR3 length: 14 amino acids. The CDR3 DNA, read in part, is TGTGCCAGCAGTCCAACAGTTAACCAAGACACCCAGTAC. Translated: CASSPTVNQDTQY. The CDR3 in its entirety is CASSPTVNQDTQYF.

For this clone: Gene labels here are mouse ones. Partial CDR3 DNA: TGTGCCAGCAGTATAGAGGGGGGGGATGAACAGTAC. Translating it yields CASSIEGGDEQY. In full, the CDR3 reads CASSIEGGDEQYF. The genes are TRBV19 and TRBJ2-7; the D gene is possibly TRBD2 (7 bases). With the read ending 1 residue before the CDR3 end, the germline J gene is used to fill in that end. The CDR3 totals 13 residues. Germline V gene lookup returns CDR1 FNHDT and CDR2 SITEND (reference sequence). V was shortened by 0 bases and J by 5 bases, with 9 bases between the two germline ends.

This clone has only a few counts. Genes here carry mouse names. The CDR3: CASSLSGGLYEQYF. The covered CDR3 bases are TGTGCCAGCAGTCTGTCGGGGGGTCTCTATGAACAGTAC. The chain carries TRBV26 and TRBJ2-7; a weak D match, TRBD2 (6 bases). Coverage ceases 1 residue before the CDR3 finishes, and the germline J gene fills in the end. This CDR3 is built from 14 residues. Trimming shortened V by 0 bases and J by 3 bases, and 9 bases separated the two germline ends. The germline CDR1 and CDR2 sequences are KGHPV and FQNQEV (reference sequence).

A remark on this clone: Germline and genes here are mouse. The read comes to an end 1 residue before the CDR3 does, leaving the germline J gene to fill in the end. The rearrangement joins TRBV5 to TRBJ2-4, with a weak D call TRBD1 (6 bases). The germline V and J ends were trimmed by 0 bases and 5 bases, with 9 bases remaining between them. The CDR3 consists of 14 residues. Looked up from germline, CDR1 is LGHNA and CDR2 is YNLKQL (reference sequence). Incomplete CDR3 DNA: TGTGCCAGCAGCCAAGATACAGGGATAAACACCTTGTAC. Encoded protein: CASSQDTGINTLY. The whole CDR3 protein is CASSQDTGINTLYF.

About this clone: Gene names denote mouse genes. The CDR3: CASSPGQNTEVFF. CDR3 DNA, as far as it was read: TGTGCTAGCAGCCCCGGACAGAACACAGAAGTCTTC. V gene TRBV29 combines with J gene TRBJ1-1; D call uncertain. The CDR3 end is not reached by the read, which stops 1 residue before it; the germline J gene fills it in. This CDR3 has 13 amino acids. V was trimmed by 6 bases and J by 0 bases, leaving 8 bases between them. The V gene's germline CDR1 is MSHET and CDR2 SYDVDS.

In its sample, this clone was seen a few times. Gene names are mouse gene names. The read ends 1 residue shy of where the CDR3 ends; the end is completed using the germline J gene. V and J are TRBV19 and TRBJ2-5; the match to TRBD2 covers 11 bases. The CDR3 is 16 residues long. The germline V gene has CDR1 FNHDT and CDR2 SITEND (reference sequence). With V trimmed by 1 base and J by 0 bases, 1 base remained unmatched. The CDR3 spells CASSIRTGGNQDTQYF. The CDR3 DNA, read in part, is TGTGCCAGCAGTATAAGGACTGGGGGGAACCAAGACACCCAGTAC.

As for this clone: Gene names follow the mouse nomenclature. Read data end 1 residue before the CDR3 end; the end is taken from the germline J gene. The chain couples TRBV24 to TRBJ1-4; tentative D call: TRBD1 (6 bases). The CDR3 sequence is 13 residues long. Per germline, CDR1 KGHTA and CDR2 FRNEEI. V gave up 9 bases and J gave up 4 bases, with 12 bases separating them. The CDR3 reads CARHRDNNERLFF. The covered CDR3 bases are TGTGCCAGGCACCGGGACAACAACGAAAGATTATTT.

By frequency in the sample, this clone is medium-sized. The genes are named according to mouse. The missing CDR3 end, 1 residue past where the read stops, is filled in from the germline J gene. This chain links TRBV26 with TRBJ1-1; D remains unclear. Trimming stripped 1 base from V and 8 bases from J, with 5 bases between. The CDR3 is 11 amino acids. Per germline, CDR1 KGHPV and CDR2 FQNQEV (reference sequence). The CDR3 bases that were read are TGTGCCAGCAGTCTGTTTGGGGAAGTCTTC. Its translation: CASSLFGEVF. The entire CDR3 reads CASSLFGEVFF.

As to this clone: Genes and germline come from the mouse. The read comes to an end 1 residue before the CDR3 does, leaving the germline J gene to fill in the end. The chain is built from TRBV13-2 and TRBJ2-2; 8 positions match TRBD2. The ends lost 0 bases at V and 1 base at J; junction bases unmatched: 5. This CDR3 region has 17 residues. CDR1 and CDR2 from the germline V gene are NNHNN and SYGAGS (reference sequence). The covered CDR3 bases are TGTGCCAGCGGTGATGCTAGGGGGGGCCAAAACACCGGGCAGCTCTAC. It encodes CASGDARGGQNTGQLY. The whole CDR3 protein reads CASGDARGGQNTGQLYF.

Worth noting for this clone: Here the gene names and germline are mouse. The read terminates 1 residue ahead of where the CDR3 ends, so the germline J gene completes it. This rearrangement joins TRBV5 to TRBJ2-3, with 10 bases matching TRBD2. J was trimmed by 0 bases and V by 4 bases; bases with no gene match: 4. CDR3 size: 16 residues. CDR1 and CDR2 (germline): LGHNA, YNLKQL (reference sequence). The CDR3 bases that were read are TGTGCCAGCAGCCTCTACTGGGGGGGTAGTGCAGAAACGCTGTAT. Its protein is CASSLYWGGSAETLY. The full CDR3 is CASSLYWGGSAETLYF.

A remark on this clone: Genes and germline come from the mouse. The read falls 1 residue short of the CDR3 end, and the missing part is taken from the germline J gene. V is TRBV16 and J is TRBJ2-4; 10 nucleotides match TRBD1. V was pared by 4 bases and J by 8 bases, with 3 bases of the junction left unmatched. CDR1 is SGHSA, CDR2 FRNQAP, per germline. The CDR3 sequence is 13 residues long. CDR3 protein: CASSSWTGGTLYF. The CDR3 DNA, read in part, is TGTGCAAGCAGCTCCTGGACAGGGGGCACCTTGTAC.

About this clone: Gene names are mouse gene names. The observed sequence ends 1 residue before the CDR3 terminus, with the missing tail filled in from the germline J gene. The gene calls are TRBV26 and TRBJ2-3; 12 bases are shared with TRBD2. The CDR3 runs 15 residues. The germline V gene has CDR1 KGHPV and CDR2 FQNQEV (reference sequence). With V trimmed by 4 bases and J by 3 bases, 2 bases remained unmatched. This CDR3 is CASSRLGGRAETLYF. Incomplete CDR3 DNA: TGTGCCAGCAGTCGACTGGGGGGGCGGGCAGAAACGCTGTAT.

To note about this clone: Gene labels here are mouse ones. The sequenced fragment ends 1 residue before the CDR3 boundary, so the rest is inferred from the germline J gene. The chain couples TRBV1 to TRBJ1-6; 7 nucleotides align to TRBD1. TRBJ1-6 is an open reading frame whose function is uncertain. This CDR3 has 15 amino acids. Germline values: CDR1 NSQYPW, CDR2 LRSPGD (reference sequence). V shed 3 bases and J 3 bases; nucleotides not matched to a gene: 2. The CDR3 here is CTCSAQGDYNSPLYF. The sequenced CDR3 bases are TGCACCTGCAGTGCTCAGGGGGACTATAATTCGCCCCTCTAC.

Comments on this clone: The gene names given are mouse names. Sequencing ends 1 residue short of the CDR3 end; the germline J gene provides the rest. The genes are TRBV16 and TRBJ2-3; 8 nucleotides line up with TRBD1. Germline trimming cut 2 bases from V and 1 base from J; bases unmatched to any gene: 2. Germline CDR1 and CDR2: SGHSA and FRNQAP. CDR3 length equals 15 residues. The chain's CDR3 is CASSLQGAGAETLYF. The covered CDR3 bases are TGTGCAAGCAGCTTACAGGGGGCGGGTGCAGAAACGCTGTAT.

This clone qualifies as medium-sized (0.01 to 0.1%). Gene names follow the mouse nomenclature. CDR3: CASSQGRGTGQLYF. The covered CDR3 bases are TGTGCCAGCAGTCAGGGGAGGGGCACCGGGCAGCTCTAC. The chain employs TRBV26 and TRBJ2-2; tentative D call: TRBD1 (5 bases). The CDR3 end falls 1 residue outside the read, so it is completed with the germline J gene. This CDR3 spans 14 amino acids. V was shortened by 4 bases and J by 4 bases, with 10 bases between the two germline ends. In germline, CDR1 is KGHPV, CDR2 FQNQEV (reference sequence).

This clone is medium-sized (0.01 to 0.1%). The gene names given are mouse names. The CDR3 end lies 1 residue beyond the end of the read and is filled in from the germline J gene. The chain links TRBV26 to TRBJ2-2; perhaps TRBD1 as D (6 bases). The germline gives CDR1 KGHPV, CDR2 FQNQEV (reference sequence). The V and J ends lost 2 bases and 0 bases respectively, with 7 bases between them. CDR3 length: 15 residues. CDR3 DNA, as far as it was read: TGTGCCAGCAGTCTGGACAGGACAAACACCGGGCAGCTCTAC. It yields the protein CASSLDRTNTGQLY. The CDR3 in full is CASSLDRTNTGQLYF.

Details on this clone: The genes are named according to mouse. Read sequence stops 1 residue before the CDR3 end, and the germline J gene provides the missing end. The chain links TRBV3 to TRBJ2-4; tentative D call: TRBD1 (5 bases). V shed 4 bases and J shed 2 bases, with 10 bases lying between them. The CDR3 runs to 14 residues. Per the germline V gene, CDR1 is SNHLY and CDR2 is FYNGKV (reference sequence). The covered CDR3 bases are TGTGCCAGCAGCTCTCAGGGATCTCAAAACACCTTGTAC. Amino acid sequence: CASSSQGSQNTLY. The complete CDR3 protein is CASSSQGSQNTLYF. The entire variable domain, with the rest obtained from reference TRBV3 and TRBJ2-4, is as follows: GPKVLQIPSHQIIDMGQMVTLNCDPVSNHLYFYWYKQILGQQMEFLVNFYNGKVMEKSKLFKDQFSVERPDGSYFTLKIQPTALEDSAVYFCASSSQGSQNTLYFGAGTRLSVL.

Details on this clone: The genes and germline here are from mouse. The read ends 1 residue early relative to the CDR3; the germline J gene fills the gap. The chain combines TRBV31 with TRBJ1-1; tentatively, D is TRBD1 (5 bases). The germline gives CDR1 GKSSPN, CDR2 SITVG. Trimming cost V 0 bases and J 8 bases, with 13 bases left between them. This CDR3 is 13 amino acids long. The CDR3 is CAWSLEGRMEVFF. The DNA read from the CDR3 is TGTGCCTGGAGTCTAGAGGGGCGCATGGAAGTCTTC. Full variable domain (outside the CDR3, taken from reference TRBV31 and TRBJ1-1): AQTIHQWPVAEIKAVGSPLSLGCTIKGKSSPNLYWYWQATGGTLQQLFYSITVGQVESVVQLNLSASRPKDDQFILSTEKLLLSHSGFYLCAWSLEGRMEVFFGKGTRLTVV.

By share of the sample, this clone is medium-sized (0.01 to 0.1%). Germline and genes: mouse. With the read ending 1 residue before the CDR3 end, the germline J gene is used to fill in that end. The V and J genes are TRBV19 and TRBJ2-1, with D possibly matching TRBD2 (6 bases). Germline V lookup: CDR1 FNHDT, CDR2 SITEND (reference sequence). V was cut by 2 bases and J by 3 bases, with 12 bases left in between. The CDR3 length is 15 residues. CDR3: CASSISLLGYAEQFF. The CDR3 DNA, read in part, is TGTGCCAGCAGTATCTCCCTACTGGGCTATGCTGAGCAGTTC.

A word on this clone: All gene names here are mouse names. The observed sequence ends 1 residue before the CDR3 terminus, with the missing tail filled in from the germline J gene. The chain couples TRBV3 to TRBJ2-5; 13 nucleotides match TRBD2. V gave up 5 bases and J gave up 3 bases; unmatched junction bases: 5. The CDR3 runs 16 residues. Per germline, CDR1 SNHLY and CDR2 FYNGKV (reference sequence). The covered CDR3 bases are TGTGCCAGCAGCCCCCCGGGACTGGGGGGGCAAGACACCCAGTAC. It encodes CASSPPGLGGQDTQY. The complete CDR3 reads CASSPPGLGGQDTQYF.

Notes on this clone: Gene names follow the mouse nomenclature. Coverage ceases 1 residue before the CDR3 finishes, and the germline J gene fills in the end. The chain links TRBV13-1 to TRBJ2-4, with TRBD2 matching over 13 bases. The CDR3 is 15 residues long. Germline V lookup: CDR1 NSHNY, CDR2 SYGAGN. J gave up 5 bases and V 7 bases, and 7 bases lay outside the gene matches. The covered CDR3 bases are TGTGCCAGCGGGGACTGGGGGGGAGAGGGAAACACCTTGTAC. Its protein product is CASGDWGGEGNTLY. The complete CDR3 sequence is CASGDWGGEGNTLYF.

In regard to this clone: The gene names given are mouse names. Sequencing ends 1 residue short of the CDR3 end; the germline J gene provides the rest. V gene TRBV1 combines with J gene TRBJ2-5; TRBD1 agrees at 9 bases. The V and J ends lost 4 bases and 0 bases, in that order; junction bases with no gene match: 2. CDR3 length: 15 residues. Germline-derived CDR1 and CDR2 are NSQYPW and LRSPGD (reference sequence). The sequenced CDR3 bases are TGCACCTGCAGTGGAGGACAGGGGAACCAAGACACCCAGTAC. It codes for CTCSGGQGNQDTQY. The complete CDR3 protein is CTCSGGQGNQDTQYF.

This clone was detected only a few times. The germline and genes are mouse ones. CDR3 residues: CASSLRLGPNTLYF. The sequenced part of the CDR3 DNA is TGTGCCAGCAGCTTAAGACTGGGGCCAAACACCTTGTAC. The rearrangement links TRBV3 to TRBJ2-4; 8 bases are shared with TRBD2. Read sequence stops 1 residue before the CDR3 end, and the germline J gene provides the missing end. The V gene end was trimmed by 2 bases and the J gene end by 5 bases; junction bases not matched to a gene: 3. Germline V gives CDR1 SNHLY, CDR2 FYNGKV (reference sequence). The CDR3 sequence is 14 residues long.